This TCR beta chain appears in the sequencing data of a study of cytomegalovirus exposure and HLA in healthy donors (dated by TCRdb to about 2017). For the study in its entirety: A later analysis indicated that the roughly 130 validation repertoires were generated on the platform also employed for the 700 or so repertoires of the first cohort. The aim of the study was to test whether cataloging public T cell receptors could identify signatures of past pathogen exposure. Along with the roughly 670-subject first cohort, a separate validation cohort of 120 different subjects was used. To predict cytomegalovirus infection status, the study combined high-throughput TCR immunosequencing, statistical association of individual TCRs with disease status, and machine learning. Beyond this particular receptor, the publication reports: The study listed 150 to 200 TCR beta chains as associated with cytomegalovirus. Of the cluster scores, 90% to 95% were above 0 in a later analysis, which found that TCRs clustered in the first cohort also tended to co-occur in the approximately 130 validation repertoires. All 120 or so repertoires were used to score co-occurrence in the validation cohort in a later analysis, because that analysis had no HLA typing for the cohort. A few of the identified cytomegalovirus-associated TCR beta chains were confirmed in vitro to be specific for cytomegalovirus antigens. Most TCR sequences were seen in very few donors, while some public TCRs were found in many individuals. It was suggested by the authors that the approach could potentially be generalized to other disease states and immunological phenotypes. Cytomegalovirus status was reported to be diagnosed by the classifier with high specificity and sensitivity in both the original and validation cohorts.

The donors were included in the validation cohort of over a hundred subjects, a group kept apart from the approximately 670-subject first cohort. The library came from the immunoSEQ multiplex PCR assay. The authors' analysis ran thus. A statistical classification framework was developed to diagnose cytomegalovirus status using the catalog of TCR beta chain sequences. Entries here come from immuneACCESS through TCRdb and include only in-frame sequences with V and J called. Some clones fail to appear in such tables; in the studies checked, an unresolved V gene covers under half of the shortfall, and the cause of the remainder is unknown. Clone size and V and J calls were adopted from that table, with D and trimming inferred from the DNA. In this sample the table shows some 260,000 clones, about 90% of which occur a single time. Around 11% of the sample goes to the ten largest clones. Looking up the germline V gene yields CDR1 MNHEY and CDR2 SVGAGI. Including the terminal cysteine and phenylalanine, the CDR3 comprises 13 residues. The only DNA kept is the CDR3, 39 bases in frame from the first base. Trimming removed 3 bases from V and 8 bases from J, leaving 13 bases between the germline ends.

This clone was seen only once. Its specific antigen is unknown. No much larger clonotype is one base removed from it; base qualities were not supplied. The source is a young man in good health and CMV-seropositive. Specimen: PBMCs. The rearranged chain carries TRBV6-5 and TRBJ1-2; the D region possibly corresponds to TRBD1 (5 bases align). CDR3 reads: CASSYIGDGGYTF. The DNA sequence follows: TGTGCCAGCAGTTATATAGGGGATGGGGGCTACACCTTC.